The 27 T cell receptor beta chains in this list originate from one sample, sequenced in a study of blood T cells in healthy people across ages. A J-beta primer mix and a sample-barcoded 5' primer were used in a second PCR of about 6 to 12 cycles. TCRdb re-called the 5' RACE reads through MiXCR, storing one row per CDR3 protein. The repertoire includes more than 650,000 distinct CDR3 sequences, approximately 55% of them detected once, and 40% to 50% sits in the top ten. Material: blood. Source of these receptors: a man aged 80 or over in good health.

This clonotype has at least ten counts. The V gene is TRBV29-1, the J gene TRBJ2-7; a possible D gene is TRBD1 (5 bases). The V end lost 6 bases, the J end lost 0 bases, and 9 bases lay between the germline ends. The CDR3 is made up of 12 amino acids. The V gene's germline CDR1 is SQVTM and CDR2 ANQGSEA. CDR3 nucleotide sequence: TGCAGCGTACGTCAGGGCTCCTACGAGCAGTACTTC. This encodes CSVRQGSYEQYF.

This clonotype was seen a handful of times. The J gene is TRBJ2-7, the V gene TRBV11-2; D assignment may be TRBD1 or TRBD2 (6 bases each). V dropped 5 bases and J dropped 0 bases, with 32 bases sitting between them. The CDR3 covers 21 residues. In germline, CDR1 is SGHAT, CDR2 FQNNGV. The CDR3 loop reads CASSHASPGGLVAGFSYEQYF. CDR3 bases: TGTGCCAGCAGCCACGCCAGCCCTGGGGGCTTGGTGGCGGGATTCTCCTACGAGCAGTACTTC.

This clonotype was seen a few times. V gene TRBV5-1 combines with J gene TRBJ2-3, with TRBD2 identical over 7 bases. The CDR3 is made up of 15 amino acids. V lost 4 bases, J lost 4 bases, and 9 bases stayed unmatched. Per germline, CDR1 SGHRS and CDR2 YFSETQ. DNA for the CDR3: TGCGCCAGCAGCCCGAGGGCGGGAGCAGCAGATACGCAGTATTTT. It is translated as CASSPRAGAADTQYF. Looking up the rest from reference TRBV5-1 and TRBJ2-3 gives the full variable domain: KAGVTQTPRYLIKTRGQQVTLSCSPISGHRSVSWYQQTPGQGLQFLFEYFSETQRNKGNFPGRFSGRQFSNSRSEMNVSTLELGDSALYLCASSPRAGAADTQYFGPGTRLTVL.

The CDR3 spells CSASPPRSSYEQYF. In DNA, the CDR3 is TGCAGTGCTAGCCCCCCGCGCAGCTCCTACGAGCAGTACTTC. The chain joins TRBV20-1 to TRBJ2-7; no firm D call. Germline values: CDR1 DFQATT, CDR2 SNEGSKA (reference sequence). The CDR3 is made up of 14 amino acids. The V gene lost 3 bases and the J gene lost 0 bases, with 12 bases spanning the gap.

V is TRBV4-2 and J is TRBJ1-4; no firm D call. The V end lost 1 base, the J end lost 0 bases, and 6 bases lay between the germline ends. Germline V lookup: CDR1 LGHNA, CDR2 YNFKEQ. The CDR3 contains 15 residues. Written as DNA, the CDR3 is TGTGCCAGCAGCCAAGGGGAAGCAACTAATGAAAAACTGTTTTTT. This encodes CASSQGEATNEKLFF.

The chain couples TRBV20-1 to TRBJ2-7; the D is unclear. Germline CDR1 reads DFQATT; CDR2 reads SNEGSKA (reference sequence). V was trimmed by 4 bases and J by 6 bases, leaving 16 bases between them. The CDR3 spans 13 residues. The CDR3 nucleotides read TGCAGTGCTACCGGGTCGGCCGGCCTCGAGCAGTACTTC. Its protein product is CSATGSAGLEQYF.

This chain uses TRBV12-3 or TRBV12-4 with TRBJ2-3, with a tentative D call TRBD2 (5 bases). V lost 5 bases, J lost 10 bases, and 16 bases lay in between. The CDR3 consists of 13 residues. CDR3 protein: CASSPGIGGAQYF. In DNA form, the CDR3 reads TGTGCCAGCAGTCCGGGGATCGGCGGCGCGCAGTATTTT.

This chain uses TRBV2 with TRBJ1-2; 7 positions match TRBD1. The CDR3 totals 16 residues. Germline V gene lookup returns CDR1 SNHLY and CDR2 FYNNEI. V shed 5 bases, J shed 7 bases, and the junction held 16 bases outside the gene matches. CDR3 in DNA: TGTGCCAGCAGTCGGGACAGTCAAAACCCGTTTGGTGGCTACACCTTC. Residues: CASSRDSQNPFGGYTF.

This clonotype has only one observation. The V call is TRBV25-1, the J call TRBJ1-1; 10 bases map to TRBD1. The germline gives CDR1 MGHDK, CDR2 SYGVNS. The CDR3 extends over 15 amino acids. V lost 3 bases to trimming and J lost 4 bases; unmatched junction nucleotides: 5. This chain's CDR3 is CASSDGDRGPTEAFF. CDR3 sequence (DNA): TGTGCCAGCAGTGATGGGGACAGGGGTCCCACTGAAGCTTTCTTT.

CDR3 protein: CASRVLADNEQFF. The CDR3 coding sequence is TGCGCCAGCAGGGTACTAGCGGACAATGAGCAGTTCTTC. The V gene is TRBV5-1, the J gene TRBJ2-1, with TRBD2 matching over 8 bases. V lost 5 bases and J lost 5; bases outside the gene matches: 3. The germline V gene has CDR1 SGHRS and CDR2 YFSETQ. The CDR3 is 13 residues long.

This clonotype was seen a single time. The rearrangement uses TRBV5-1 and TRBJ2-1; D is undetermined. V lost 2 bases and J lost 6, with 15 bases in between. Germline V gene sequence: CDR1 SGHRS, CDR2 YFSETQ. This CDR3 region has 15 residues. The CDR3 sequence is CASSFGPVERNEQFF. The CDR3 DNA is TGCGCCAGCAGCTTCGGACCCGTTGAACGCAATGAGCAGTTCTTC.

The chain has TRBV28 and TRBJ2-3; 10 positions agree with TRBD1. The V segment lost 9 bases and the J segment 2 bases; nucleotides outside the gene matches: 8. The CDR3 is 15 residues long. The germline CDR1 and CDR2 sequences are MDHEN and SYDVKM. CDR3 in DNA: TGTGCCAGTCAGACCGGGACAGGGGTCACAGATACGCAGTATTTT. It codes for CASQTGTGVTDTQYF.

Points on this clonotype: A much larger clone differs from this one at a single base, so this may be a read error. The J gene is TRBJ2-1, the V gene TRBV7-9; TRBD2 might be the D (6 bases). Germline V lookup: CDR1 SEHNR, CDR2 FQNEAQ (reference sequence). The CDR3 length is 11 residues. CDR3 residues: CVSSTGLEQFF. The DNA of the CDR3 is TGTGTCAGCAGCACGGGACTGGAGCAGTTCTTC.

This chain connects TRBV6-5 to TRBJ1-3, with D possibly TRBD1 on 5 matching bases. The V and J ends lost 5 bases and 0 bases respectively, with 11 bases between them. Germline CDR1 reads MNHEY; CDR2 reads SVGAGI. This CDR3 contains 15 residues. This chain's CDR3 is CASSPLRGSGNTIYF. As DNA, the CDR3 is TGTGCCAGCAGTCCCCTAAGGGGCTCTGGAAACACCATATATTTT.

The gene calls are TRBV29-1 and TRBJ2-1; possible D gene TRBD1, 6 bases. Trimming cost V 0 bases and J 4 bases, with 16 bases left between them. The CDR3 runs to 16 residues. Germline CDR1 and CDR2: SQVTM and ANQGSEA. CDR3 sequence reads: CSVEDLYRAMYNEQFF. CDR3 nucleotides: TGCAGCGTTGAAGATCTATACAGGGCCATGTACAATGAGCAGTTCTTC.

The rearrangement uses TRBV20-1 and TRBJ1-2; maybe TRBD1 (6 bases). The ends were cut back, 0 bases at V and 2 bases at J, with 10 bases in the middle. This CDR3 comprises 14 residues. CDR1 and CDR2 (germline): DFQATT, SNEGSKA (reference sequence). CDR3: CSAREPGANYGYTF. The CDR3 region has the DNA TGCAGTGCTAGAGAGCCGGGGGCGAACTATGGCTACACCTTC.

The chain uses TRBV20-1 and TRBJ1-2; D not resolved. V was pared by 5 bases and J by 4 bases, with 14 bases between. The germline gives CDR1 DFQATT, CDR2 SNEGSKA (reference sequence). This CDR3 region has 13 residues. The chain's CDR3 is CSAGGRQVYGYTF. CDR3 coding DNA: TGCAGTGCTGGAGGGCGGCAAGTCTATGGCTACACCTTC.

The chain links TRBV29-1 to TRBJ2-5; 8 nucleotides agree with TRBD1. The J call could be wrong; TRBJ2-7 is a better fit for the DNA end. CDR3 length equals 13 residues. The germline V gene has CDR1 SQVTM and CDR2 ANQGSEA. This CDR3 is CSVEGQVGGEQYF. The CDR3 DNA sequence: TGCAGCGTCGAGGGACAGGTGGGGGGCGAGCAGTACTTC.

This clonotype was counted between two and nine times. V usage is TRBV7-9 and J usage is TRBJ2-7; 7 bases map to TRBD2. The CDR3 consists of 16 residues. CDR1 is SEHNR and CDR2 is FQNEAQ in the germline V gene (reference sequence). V trimming: 5 bases; J trimming: 1 base; junction bases outside the gene matches: 11. CDR3 loop: CASSDPSSGPSYEQYF. The CDR3 nucleotides read TGTGCCAGCAGCGACCCATCTAGCGGACCTTCCTACGAGCAGTACTTC.

This clonotype was counted a few times. This chain joins TRBV27 and TRBJ2-5; D is possibly TRBD2 (5 bases). Trimming cost V 6 bases and J 11 bases, with 16 bases left between them. This CDR3 contains 12 residues. Germline CDR1 is MNHEY and CDR2 is SMNVEV (reference sequence). The CDR3 spells CASSPPSREQYF. In DNA, the CDR3 is TGTGCCAGCAGCCCCCCTAGTAGGGAGCAGTACTTC.

J is TRBJ2-1 and V is TRBV5-4, with 8 nucleotides matching TRBD2. V was pared by 4 bases and J by 0 bases, with 3 bases of the junction left unmatched. This CDR3 is built from 15 residues. Per the germline V gene, CDR1 is SGHNT and CDR2 is YYREEE (reference sequence). This chain's CDR3 is CASSKTSGSYNEQFF. CDR3 in DNA: TGTGCCAGCAGCAAAACTAGCGGCTCCTACAATGAGCAGTTCTTC.

A few counts support this clonotype. The chain is built from TRBV6-5 and TRBJ1-1; 8 bases are a match to TRBD1. The germline V gene encodes CDR1 MNHEY and CDR2 SVGAGI. The V and J ends lost 6 bases and 4 bases, in that order; junction bases with no gene match: 13. CDR3 length: 16 residues. The chain's CDR3 is CASSLNFNTGGTEAFF. The CDR3, as DNA: TGTGCCAGCAGCCTCAACTTCAACACAGGGGGCACTGAAGCTTTCTTT.

The chain recombines TRBV20-1 with TRBJ2-7, with 12 nucleotides matching TRBD2. Germline lookup yields CDR1 DFQATT and CDR2 SNEGSKA (reference sequence). Trimming took 7 bases from V and 4 from J; bases not matched to a gene: 5. The CDR3 length is 13 residues. The CDR3 region has the DNA TGCAGTGGCCGGACTAGCGGGACTTACGAGCAGTACTTC. As protein: CSGRTSGTYEQYF.

V and J are TRBV13 and TRBJ2-7; D remains unclear. The closer fit of TRBJ2-5 to the DNA end suggests the J call may be wrong. The germline gives CDR1 PRHDT, CDR2 FYEKMQ (reference sequence). This CDR3 spans 13 amino acids. CDR3 residues: CASSPRLEETQYF. CDR3 in DNA: TGTGCCAGCAGCCCCCGCCTTGAAGAGACCCAGTACTTC.

This clonotype occurred a few times. The rearrangement links TRBV29-1 to TRBJ2-4; TRBD1 matches 10 bases. V trimming: 4 bases; J trimming: 7 bases; junction bases outside the gene matches: 10. The length of the CDR3 is 15 residues. Germline CDR1 is SQVTM and CDR2 is ANQGSEA. CDR3 amino acids: CSVGSGGTGANIQYF. Here the CDR3 DNA reads TGCAGCGTTGGGTCCGGGGGGACAGGGGCGAACATTCAGTACTTC.

This clonotype has just a few counts. The genes are TRBV5-1 and TRBJ1-2; weak D call: TRBD1 (6 bases). V shed 0 bases and J shed 4 bases, with 19 bases lying between them. Per germline, CDR1 SGHRS and CDR2 YFSETQ. The CDR3 is 17 residues long. In DNA, the CDR3 is TGCGCCAGCAGCTTGGAGGTGGAGGACTTAGGGGGCTATGGCTACACCTTC. This codes for CASSLEVEDLGGYGYTF. The whole variable domain, remainder taken from reference TRBV5-1 and TRBJ1-2, is KAGVTQTPRYLIKTRGQQVTLSCSPISGHRSVSWYQQTPGQGLQFLFEYFSETQRNKGNFPGRFSGRQFSNSRSEMNVSTLELGDSALYLCASSLEVEDLGGYGYTFGSGTRLTVV.

This clonotype has more than one count but fewer than ten. The chain joins TRBV7-3 to TRBJ2-3, with 9 bases identical to TRBD2. Per germline, CDR1 SGHTA and CDR2 FQGTGA. The CDR3 spans 16 residues. V was pared by 1 base and J by 2 bases, with 4 bases of the junction left unmatched. The CDR3 DNA reads TGTGCCAGCAGCTTAAATCCTAGCGGGACCACAGATACGCAGTATTTT. Translating gives CASSLNPSGTTDTQYF.